This T cell receptor (beta chain) was captured in a study of neoadjuvant anti-PD-1 for oral cavity cancer. Turning to the study itself: Non-progressing patients received a fourth nivolumab dose near day 43, then surgery on days 50-56. Study results and limitations: Treg/Th17 ratio rose with pretreatment blood and fell with post-treatment tumor TCRbeta clonality. Non-responders to neoadjuvant nivolumab had significantly more clonal PBMC T cells than responders.

TCRdb keeps only in-frame clones here, not all; method: immunoSEQ multiplex PCR. The sample lists about 16,000 clones, about 78% seen once, with approximately 2.6% in the top ten. Stage II-IVA oral cavity squamous cell carcinoma was new and untreated by systemic or radiation therapy. CDR3 length: 15 residues. The V end lost 3 bases, the J end lost 7 bases, and 14 bases lay between the germline ends. CDR1 is SGDLS, CDR2 YYNGEE, per germline. In its sample, this clone was seen a few times. Its target is not known. The source of this sequence is a person aged 35-79 years with oral cavity squamous cell carcinoma. The gene calls are TRBV9 and TRBJ1-6; D may be TRBD1 (6 bases). The sequences come from PBMCs, collected before nivolumab (anti-PD-1) treatment. CDR3 nucleotides: TGTGCCAGCAGCGCACGGGACGGGGGCAATTCACCCCTCCACTTT. This translates into CASSARDGGNSPLHF.